These T cell receptor beta chains were read from a single sample in a study of cytomegalovirus exposure and HLA in healthy donors. TCRdb's table, derived via immunoSEQ multiplex PCR, lists solely in-frame clones and lacks some. Of under 95,000 clones listed, around 80% were seen once; the top ten hold 2% to 2.5%. Sequencing was performed on PBMCs. Receptors originate from a man between 40 and 49 years old in good health and CMV-seronegative. The CDR3 runs from the conserved cysteine through the conserved F or W. Fields, in order: J gene, D gene, clone size, V gene, CDR3 protein, CDR3 DNA. A D gene is named only where the DNA matches it firmly. Only part of the rows carry a size: once, few, many, or a class if the clone is expanded.

J gene: TRBJ1-1; D gene: NA; clone size: NA; V gene: TRBV11-2; CDR3 protein: CASRQAAPGHTFGGAFF; CDR3 DNA: TGTGCCAGCAGACAGGCCGCCCCAGGACACACCTTCGGGGGAGCTTTCTTT
J gene: TRBJ2-5; D gene: TRBD2; clone size: NA; V gene: TRBV6-1; CDR3 protein: CASSEWGGTMGETQYF; CDR3 DNA: TGTGCCAGCAGTGAATGGGGAGGGACTATGGGAGAGACCCAGTACTTC
J gene: TRBJ2-7; D gene: TRBD1; clone size: NA; V gene: TRBV5-1; CDR3 protein: CASSSVTGGANRQYF; CDR3 DNA: TGCGCCAGCAGCTCAGTAACAGGGGGCGCGAATCGGCAGTACTTC
J gene: TRBJ2-5; D gene: NA; clone size: NA; V gene: TRBV6-5; CDR3 protein: CASTGRGTRETQYF; CDR3 DNA: TGTGCCAGCACCGGTCGGGGGACCCGAGAGACCCAGTACTTC
J gene: TRBJ1-1; D gene: NA; clone size: NA; V gene: TRBV6-5; CDR3 protein: CASSYGRLNTEAFF; CDR3 DNA: TGTGCCAGCAGTTACGGGAGGTTGAACACTGAAGCTTTCTTT
J gene: TRBJ1-1; D gene: NA; clone size: NA; V gene: TRBV19; CDR3 protein: CASATGVTEAFF; CDR3 DNA: TGTGCCAGTGCTACCGGGGTCACTGAAGCTTTCTTT
J gene: TRBJ2-7; D gene: TRBD1; clone size: NA; V gene: TRBV5-1; CDR3 protein: CASSLAGTGGHEQYF; CDR3 DNA: TGCGCCAGCAGCTTGGCGGGGACAGGGGGCCACGAGCAGTACTTC
J gene: TRBJ2-2; D gene: TRBD1; clone size: once; V gene: TRBV6-5; CDR3 protein: CASWDRVNTGELFF; CDR3 DNA: TGTGCCAGTTGGGACAGGGTTAACACCGGGGAGCTGTTTTTT
J gene: TRBJ1-1; D gene: TRBD1; clone size: NA; V gene: TRBV27; CDR3 protein: CASSPLGTGHGLGEAFF; CDR3 DNA: TGTGCCAGCAGCCCACTGGGGACAGGGCATGGTTTAGGTGAAGCTTTCTTT
J gene: TRBJ1-1; D gene: TRBD1; clone size: NA; V gene: TRBV7-9; CDR3 protein: CASSARDSYTEAFF; CDR3 DNA: TGTGCCAGCAGCGCAAGGGACAGCTACACTGAAGCTTTCTTT
J gene: TRBJ2-2; D gene: NA; clone size: NA; V gene: TRBV7-7; CDR3 protein: CASSLVPEVNTGELFF; CDR3 DNA: TGTGCTAGCAGCTTAGTACCAGAGGTTAACACCGGGGAGCTGTTTTTT
J gene: TRBJ2-2; D gene: TRBD1; clone size: NA; V gene: TRBV5-1; CDR3 protein: CASSFSGQANTGELFF; CDR3 DNA: TGCGCCAGCAGCTTCTCGGGACAGGCGAACACCGGGGAGCTGTTTTTT
J gene: TRBJ1-6; D gene: TRBD1; clone size: NA; V gene: TRBV13; CDR3 protein: CASSPHGGTGVSPLHF; CDR3 DNA: TGTGCCAGCAGCCCCCACGGGGGGACAGGGGTTTCACCCCTCCACTTT
J gene: TRBJ2-7; D gene: TRBD2; clone size: few; V gene: TRBV9; CDR3 protein: CASSPRTSGSIYEQYF; CDR3 DNA: TGTGCCAGCAGCCCCAGGACTAGCGGGAGTATCTACGAGCAGTACTTC
J gene: TRBJ2-7; D gene: TRBD2; clone size: NA; V gene: TRBV4-1; CDR3 protein: CASSQNSGGASSYEQYF; CDR3 DNA: TGCGCCAGCAGCCAGAACAGCGGGGGGGCGAGCTCCTACGAGCAGTACTTC
J gene: TRBJ2-7; D gene: TRBD1; clone size: once; V gene: TRBV5-1; CDR3 protein: CASSRTPGTGLEQYF; CDR3 DNA: TGCGCCAGCAGCCGCACCCCCGGGACAGGGCTCGAGCAGTACTTC
J gene: TRBJ1-6; D gene: NA; clone size: NA; V gene: TRBV28; CDR3 protein: CASSRTGDSPLHF; CDR3 DNA: TGTGCCAGCAGTCGGACGGGGGATTCACCCCTCCACTTT
J gene: TRBJ1-1; D gene: NA; clone size: few; V gene: TRBV29-1; CDR3 protein: CSVEWGPMNTEAFF; CDR3 DNA: TGCAGCGTTGAATGGGGGCCCATGAACACTGAAGCTTTCTTT
J gene: TRBJ2-3; D gene: NA; clone size: NA; V gene: TRBV27; CDR3 protein: CASTQANGYTQYF; CDR3 DNA: TGTGCCAGCACCCAGGCTAATGGGTATACGCAGTATTTT
J gene: TRBJ2-5; D gene: TRBD2; clone size: NA; V gene: TRBV10-2; CDR3 protein: CASRLAGEETQYF; CDR3 DNA: TGCGCCAGCAGATTAGCGGGGGAGGAGACCCAGTACTTC
J gene: TRBJ2-5; D gene: NA; clone size: NA; V gene: TRBV5-6; CDR3 protein: CASSLRLGAQYF; CDR3 DNA: TGTGCCAGCAGCTTAAGGCTCGGGGCCCAGTACTTC
J gene: TRBJ1-5; D gene: NA; clone size: NA; V gene: TRBV2; CDR3 protein: CASIMHAGSNQPQHF; CDR3 DNA: TGTGCCAGCATTATGCACGCAGGGAGCAATCAGCCCCAGCATTTT
J gene: TRBJ1-1; D gene: NA; clone size: many; V gene: TRBV12-5; CDR3 protein: CASGTSADREAFF; CDR3 DNA: TGTGCTAGTGGTACTTCGGCGGATCGTGAAGCTTTCTTT
J gene: TRBJ2-7; D gene: TRBD1; clone size: medium-sized; V gene: TRBV5-1; CDR3 protein: CASSLTGDREQYF; CDR3 DNA: TGCGCCAGCAGCCTAACAGGGGATAGGGAGCAGTACTTC
J gene: TRBJ2-5; D gene: NA; clone size: few; V gene: TRBV18; CDR3 protein: CASSPGYGTREQYF; CDR3 DNA: TGTGCCAGCTCACCGGGATACGGGACTCGGGAGCAGTACTTC
J gene: TRBJ1-3; D gene: NA; clone size: NA; V gene: TRBV4-1; CDR3 protein: CASSRDLLAGGNTIYF; CDR3 DNA: TGCGCCAGCAGCCGAGATCTCCTGGCGGGGGGAAACACCATATATTTT
J gene: TRBJ1-1; D gene: TRBD1; clone size: NA; V gene: TRBV18; CDR3 protein: CASSQGQVGTEAFF; CDR3 DNA: TGTGCCAGCTCACAGGGACAGGTGGGCACTGAAGCTTTCTTT
J gene: TRBJ2-3; D gene: NA; clone size: NA; V gene: TRBV7-9; CDR3 protein: CASTRADTQYF; CDR3 DNA: TGTGCCAGCACCAGGGCAGATACGCAGTATTTT
J gene: TRBJ1-1; D gene: NA; clone size: NA; V gene: TRBV11-2; CDR3 protein: CASSFTTGGGTEAFF; CDR3 DNA: TGTGCCAGCAGCTTTACCACAGGCGGGGGCACTGAAGCTTTCTTT
J gene: TRBJ1-1; D gene: NA; clone size: NA; V gene: TRBV6-5; CDR3 protein: CASRSLKTEAFF; CDR3 DNA: TGTGCCAGCAGATCACTGAAGACTGAAGCTTTCTTT
J gene: TRBJ1-2; D gene: TRBD1; clone size: NA; V gene: TRBV9; CDR3 protein: CASSVAGQGAIYGYTF; CDR3 DNA: TGTGCCAGCAGCGTAGCTGGACAGGGGGCAATCTATGGCTACACCTTC
J gene: TRBJ1-6; D gene: NA; clone size: NA; V gene: TRBV6-5; CDR3 protein: CASSYSLDSPLHF; CDR3 DNA: TGTGCCAGCAGTTACTCCCTAGATTCACCCCTCCACTTT
J gene: TRBJ2-5; D gene: NA; clone size: NA; V gene: TRBV19; CDR3 protein: CASSTSEGTQYF; CDR3 DNA: TGTGCCAGTAGTACCTCCGAGGGGACCCAGTACTTC
J gene: TRBJ1-2; D gene: NA; clone size: NA; V gene: TRBV29-1; CDR3 protein: CSVETPGEEYGYTF; CDR3 DNA: TGCAGCGTTGAGACGCCGGGGGAAGAATATGGCTACACCTTC
J gene: TRBJ2-7; D gene: NA; clone size: NA; V gene: TRBV5-1; CDR3 protein: CASSLGVPTYEQYF; CDR3 DNA: TGCGCCAGCAGCCTGGGAGTCCCCACCTACGAGCAGTACTTC
J gene: TRBJ2-7; D gene: TRBD2; clone size: NA; V gene: TRBV6-6; CDR3 protein: CASSYSLAGDEQYF; CDR3 DNA: TGTGCCAGCAGTTACTCCCTAGCGGGAGACGAGCAGTACTTC